This TCR beta chain was captured in a study of OX40 agonist ivuxolimab in advanced cancers. At the level of the study: Ivuxolimab, which patients received intravenously every 2 weeks, was dosed at 0.01 to 10 mg/kg.

Study-wide findings and caveats: Clones of CD4+ and CD8+ blood T cells grew by week 6 at doses of 0.1 to 3.0 mg/kg.

Of note for this clone: No antigen is known for it.

Sequenced by immunoSEQ multiplex PCR; TCRdb stores in-frame clones only, minus some. The table shows about 130,000 clones, with about 93% occurring only once. The sample was CD4+ or CD8+ T cells sorted from blood, taken in a trial of the OX40 agonist ivuxolimab. This clonotype was obtained from an adult with an advanced solid tumor such as melanoma, head and neck, liver or kidney cancer.

The CDR3 sequence is CASRATGNQPQHF. CDR3 DNA: TGTGCCAGCAGGGCGACGGGCAATCAGCCCCAGCATTTT. V and J are TRBV6-5 and TRBJ1-5, with no clear D. This CDR3 has 13 residues. The germline V and J ends were trimmed by 6 bases and 2 bases, with 8 bases remaining between them. CDR1 MNHEY and CDR2 SVGAGI come from the germline V gene.